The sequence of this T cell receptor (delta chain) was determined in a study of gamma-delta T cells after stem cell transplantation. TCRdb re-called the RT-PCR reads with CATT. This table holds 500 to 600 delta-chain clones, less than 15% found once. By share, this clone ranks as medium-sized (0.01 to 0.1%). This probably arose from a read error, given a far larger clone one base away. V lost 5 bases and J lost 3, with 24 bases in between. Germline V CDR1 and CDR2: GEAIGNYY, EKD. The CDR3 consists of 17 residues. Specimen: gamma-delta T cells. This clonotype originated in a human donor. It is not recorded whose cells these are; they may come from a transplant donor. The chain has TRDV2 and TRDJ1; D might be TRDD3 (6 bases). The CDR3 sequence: CACGEVGTTDTPDKLIF. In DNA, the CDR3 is TGTGCCTGTGGCGAGGTTGGTACGACGGATACCCCCGATAAACTCATCTTT.